This T cell receptor (beta chain) was sequenced for a study of blood T cell repertoires in COVID-19. In the original processing: Reference gene primer amplification yielded estimated nucleated cell counts. Assay: immunoSEQ multiplex PCR; the TCRdb copy retains only in-frame clones and omits some. Clone size and the V and J calls come from that table; the DNA yielded D and trimming. The table includes more than 100,000 clones, 80% to 90% detected once. Germline V gene data show CDR1 as LGHNA and CDR2 as YNFKEQ. CDR3 length: 18 residues. The germline V and J ends were trimmed by 0 bases and 1 base, with 15 bases remaining between them.

What was sequenced was peripheral blood. The clonotype was recovered from a man aged 35-49 years with acute or convalescent COVID-19. The chain combines TRBV4-2 with TRBJ2-2; a possible D gene is TRBD2 (6 bases). This CDR3 reads CASSQEGREVRNTGELFF. CDR3 bases: TGTGCCAGCAGCCAAGAAGGCAGGGAGGTACGGAACACCGGGGAGCTGTTTTTT.